This T cell receptor beta chain was sequenced during a study of blood T cell repertoires in COVID-19. Study-wide context: COVID-19 samples, acute and convalescent, were from the United States, Italy and Spain. PBMCs, B-cell-depleted T cells, or T cells were the source of the cDNA or gDNA that made up the material.

This clone was observed a single time. Seattle cases were enrolled at active infection and followed longitudinally. Trimming removed 3 bases at V and 1 base at J, with 15 bases between. CDR1 is MDHEN, CDR2 SYDVKM, per germline. The CDR3 spans 16 residues. In the study's own analysis: Cell counts per sample came from amplifying reference gene primers. Method: immunoSEQ multiplex PCR; TCRdb's copy keeps in-frame clones and lacks some. Clone size and V and J calls were adopted from that table, with D and trimming inferred from the DNA. The data hold 200,000 to 300,000 clones, with approximately 86% observed a single time.

The source of this sequence is a woman aged 55-69 years with COVID-19, enrolled during active disease. The chain employs TRBV28 and TRBJ1-1; no clear D. Sequenced: peripheral blood. CDR3 loop: CASSLRWGGRNTEAFF. The DNA for the CDR3 is TGTGCCAGCAGTTTGAGATGGGGAGGAAGGAACACTGAAGCTTTCTTT.